The clone carrying this TCR beta chain has a handful of counts. A read error may account for a junction end that differs from germline. Depths of 1 in 200,000 to 1 in 1 million T cells were the sequencing target. Some clones are missing from TCRdb's copy, which holds only in-frame ones; the method was immunoSEQ multiplex PCR. The profile covers over 200,000 clones, with over 65% appearing a single time and 5.9% taken by the ten largest. These data come from a study of cytotoxic CD8 clonotypes in ibrutinib-treated CLL. Study-wide context: In all, under twelve patients were relapsed/refractory, approximately 16 were treatment-naive and roughly 18 were IGHV unmutated.

CDR1 and CDR2 (germline): GTSNPN, SVGIG (reference sequence). The CDR3 contains 12 residues. This clonotype was sampled from a human donor with chronic lymphocytic leukemia. The starting material was PBMCs, obtained after 12 months of ibrutinib treatment. The chain is built from TRBV30 and TRBJ1-3; D gene unclear. CDR3 DNA: TGTGCCTGGAGCGAGTCTGGGAACACCATATATTTT. Translation: CAWSESGNTIYF.